The present T cell receptor beta chain was sequenced within a study of Ad26.COV2.S vaccination and SARS-CoV-2 variants. Study-wide context: Intramuscular Ad26.COV2.S doses were given once or twice, 56 days apart. Findings of the study overall: There was a possibility that the TCR breadth and depth analyses underestimated total T cell responses.

Profiled with immunoSEQ multiplex PCR; TCRdb holds only in-frame clones, not every one. The profile shows 430,000 or so clones, approximately 90% of them singletons. The treatment here: around 19 received Ad26.COV2.S at low or high dose, single or two shots; about 5 received placebo; per-sample allocation not given. Material that was analyzed had been drawn on day 63 after the first vaccine or placebo injection. Turning to this clone: Its specificity is unknown.

The CDR3 length is 16 residues. Trimming removed 10 bases from V and 0 bases from J; junction bases left unmatched: 11. The germline gives CDR1 MDHEN, CDR2 SYDVKM. The V gene is TRBV28, the J gene TRBJ2-3, with TRBD2 identical over 9 bases. The sequencing here drew on peripheral blood, taken in a trial of Ad26.COV2.S vaccine versus placebo. This clonotype was sampled from a person between 18 and 59 years old who received the Ad26.COV2.S COVID-19 vaccine or a placebo. The CDR3 DNA follows: TGTGCCACCAATGGGGCTAGCGGGACTAGCACAGATACGCAGTATTTT. Amino acid sequence: CATNGASGTSTDTQYF.